The entry that follows covers one TCR beta chain sequence. These data come from a study of T cells in Graves' hyperthyroidism and ophthalmopathy. RNA transcripts gave rise to amplified TCR beta CDR3 regions. When the TCR CDR3 underwent first-round RT-PCR, the HTBI primer set was used. Each CDR3 protein gets one entry after TCRdb re-called the multiplex PCR reads with MiXCR. The table lists hundreds of thousands of distinct CDR3 sequences, less than 25% of them singletons. CDR1 is SGHTA, CDR2 FQGNSA, per germline. Trimming took 0 bases from V and 0 from J, leaving 6 bases between them. The CDR3 totals 15 residues. PBMCs were derived from more than 8 ml fresh peripheral blood.

The receptor was isolated from a woman aged 25 to 39 with Graves' ophthalmopathy. The material sequenced was blood. This chain links TRBV7-2 with TRBJ1-3, with D hard to call. CDR3 amino acids: CASSLAGRSGNTIYF. As DNA, the CDR3 is TGTGCCAGCAGCTTAGCAGGGCGCTCTGGAAACACCATATATTTT.